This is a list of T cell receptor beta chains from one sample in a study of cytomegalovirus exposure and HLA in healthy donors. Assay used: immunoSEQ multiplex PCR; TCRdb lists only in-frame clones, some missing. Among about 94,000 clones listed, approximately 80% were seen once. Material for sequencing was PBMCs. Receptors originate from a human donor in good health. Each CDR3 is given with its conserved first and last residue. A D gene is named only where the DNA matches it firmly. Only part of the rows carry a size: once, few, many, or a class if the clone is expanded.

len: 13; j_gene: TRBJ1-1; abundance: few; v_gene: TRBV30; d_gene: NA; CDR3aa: CAWSTGQNTEAFF; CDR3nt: TGTGCCTGGAGTACGGGACAGAACACTGAAGCTTTCTTT
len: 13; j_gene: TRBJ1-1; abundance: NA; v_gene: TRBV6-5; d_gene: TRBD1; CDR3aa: CASRRQGVTEAFF; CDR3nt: TGTGCCAGCAGGCGACAGGGAGTGACTGAAGCTTTCTTT
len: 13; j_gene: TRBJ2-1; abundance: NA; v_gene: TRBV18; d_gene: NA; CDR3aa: CASSPLNGNEQFF; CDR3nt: TGTGCCAGCTCACCCCTTAACGGCAATGAGCAGTTCTTC
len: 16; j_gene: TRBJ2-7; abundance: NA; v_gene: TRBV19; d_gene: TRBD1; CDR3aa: CASSTPGQLNSYEQYF; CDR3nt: TGTGCCAGTAGTACCCCGGGACAGCTTAACTCCTACGAGCAGTACTTC
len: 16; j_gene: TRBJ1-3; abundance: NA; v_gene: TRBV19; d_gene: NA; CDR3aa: CASSSRGQESGNTIYF; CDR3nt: TGTGCCAGTAGTTCGCGGGGTCAGGAGTCTGGAAACACCATATATTTT
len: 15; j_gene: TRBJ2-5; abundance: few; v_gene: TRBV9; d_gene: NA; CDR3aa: CASSVAVGSMETQYF; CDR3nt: TGTGCCAGCAGCGTAGCTGTCGGGTCTATGGAGACCCAGTACTTC
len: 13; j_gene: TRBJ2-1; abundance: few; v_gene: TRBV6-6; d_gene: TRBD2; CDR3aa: CASTALAANEQFF; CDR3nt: TGTGCCAGCACCGCGCTAGCGGCCAATGAGCAGTTCTTC
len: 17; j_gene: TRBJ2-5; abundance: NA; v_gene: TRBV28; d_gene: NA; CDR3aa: CATSGRGRAPLRETQYF; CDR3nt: TGTGCCACTTCCGGAAGGGGGAGGGCCCCACTCAGGGAGACCCAGTACTTC
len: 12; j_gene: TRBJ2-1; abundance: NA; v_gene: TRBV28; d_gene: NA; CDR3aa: CASHKQGNEQFF; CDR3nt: TGTGCCAGCCATAAACAGGGCAATGAGCAGTTCTTC
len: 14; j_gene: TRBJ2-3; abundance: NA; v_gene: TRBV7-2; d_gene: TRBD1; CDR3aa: CASRRTGSTDTQYF; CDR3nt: TGTGCCAGCAGAAGGACAGGGTCCACAGATACGCAGTATTTT
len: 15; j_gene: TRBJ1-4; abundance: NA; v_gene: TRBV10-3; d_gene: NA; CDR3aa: CAISESGGPNEKLFF; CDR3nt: TGTGCCATCAGTGAGTCGGGGGGACCCAATGAAAAACTGTTTTTT
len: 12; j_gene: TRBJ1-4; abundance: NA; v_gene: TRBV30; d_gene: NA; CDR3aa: CAWEGEEEKLFF; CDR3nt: TGTGCCTGGGAGGGGGAAGAGGAAAAACTGTTTTTT
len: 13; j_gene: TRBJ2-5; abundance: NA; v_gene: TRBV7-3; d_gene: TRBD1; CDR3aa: CASSRGQGETQYF; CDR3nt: TGTGCCAGCAGCCGCGGACAGGGAGAGACCCAGTACTTC
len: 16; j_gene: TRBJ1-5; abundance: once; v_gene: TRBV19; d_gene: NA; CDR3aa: CASSARRGGGNQPQHF; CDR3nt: TGTGCCAGTAGTGCGCGCCGGGGAGGAGGCAATCAGCCCCAGCATTTT
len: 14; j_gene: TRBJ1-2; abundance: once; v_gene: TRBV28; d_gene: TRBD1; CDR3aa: CASRPTGAPRGYTF; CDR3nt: TGTGCCAGCAGGCCGACAGGGGCCCCCCGGGGCTACACCTTC
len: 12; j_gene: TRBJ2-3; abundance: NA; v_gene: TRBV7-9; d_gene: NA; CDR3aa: CASSFQGDTQYF; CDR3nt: TGTGCCAGCAGCTTTCAGGGGGATACGCAGTATTTT
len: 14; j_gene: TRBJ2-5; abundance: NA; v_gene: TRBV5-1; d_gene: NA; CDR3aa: CASSPDRREVTQYF; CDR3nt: TGCGCCAGCAGCCCAGACAGGCGTGAGGTGACCCAGTACTTC
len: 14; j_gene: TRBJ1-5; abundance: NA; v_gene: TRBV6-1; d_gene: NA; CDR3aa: CASAGAWSNQPQHF; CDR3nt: TGTGCCAGCGCAGGGGCGTGGAGCAATCAGCCCCAGCATTTT